These 2 T cell receptor beta chains came from one sample sequenced in a study of spatial heterogeneity in lung cancer. Time point noted: sample taken at primary tumor resection. In each case, whole RNA from tumor, nontumor lung or frozen PBMC was sequenced unsorted. TCRdb fed the 5' RACE reads into MiXCR, producing one record per CDR3 protein. In the table there are some 21,000 distinct CDR3 sequences, around 5% of which are singletons. Material: PBMCs, obtained at surgery. The origin of the receptors is a male donor with early-stage non-small cell lung cancer.

This clonotype occurred many times. The chain links TRBV29-1 to TRBJ1-5; a possible D gene is TRBD1 (5 bases). V lost 8 bases and J lost 4, with 15 bases in between. The CDR3 runs 13 residues. Per germline, CDR1 SQVTM and CDR2 ANQGSEA. CDR3 nucleotide sequence: TGCAGCTTCATCGGGGGAGGAAATCAGCCCCAGCATTTT. Its protein product is CSFIGGGNQPQHF.

Judged by abundance, this clonotype is medium-sized. This chain links TRBV28 with TRBJ1-1; a weak D match, TRBD1 (5 bases). From germline, CDR1 is MDHEN and CDR2 SYDVKM. V lost 7 bases to trimming and J lost 0 bases, with 15 bases between them. The CDR3 consists of 15 residues. The CDR3 here is CASIASTAMNTEAFF. Written as DNA, the CDR3 is TGTGCCAGCATTGCATCGACAGCGATGAACACTGAAGCTTTCTTT.